The 27 T cell receptor beta chains below were found in one sample sequenced in a study of T cell changes during pregnancy in multiple sclerosis. Data came from immunoSEQ multiplex PCR; TCRdb stores just in-frame clones and leaves some out. The sample has some 66,000 clones, 90% to 95% seen once. The starting material was CD8+ T cells from peripheral blood mononuclear cells, obtained before pregnancy. The receptor set was obtained from a female donor with multiple sclerosis, enrolled in a pregnancy study.

The gene calls are TRBV2 and TRBJ2-2; TRBD1 is a possible D gene (6 bases). The CDR3 runs to 12 residues. Germline CDR1 reads SNHLY; CDR2 reads FYNNEI. Trimming removed 8 bases at V and 7 bases at J, with 11 bases between. CDR3 DNA sequence: TGTGCCAGCGTGGGGGCCGGCGGGGAGCTGTTTTTT. Translation: CASVGAGGELFF.

The J gene is TRBJ2-5, the V gene TRBV13; TRBD2 agrees at 9 bases. With 6 bases clipped from V and 3 bases from J, the junction kept 2 bases outside the gene matches. The CDR3 spans 13 residues. Germline CDR1 and CDR2: PRHDT and FYEKMQ (reference sequence). The CDR3 spells CASRVAGEETQYF. CDR3 in DNA: TGTGCCAGCAGAGTAGCGGGGGAAGAGACCCAGTACTTC.

The chain couples TRBV2 to TRBJ1-1; D is ambiguous. Germline CDR1 and CDR2: SNHLY and FYNNEI. CDR3 length: 9 residues. V shed 10 bases and J shed 8 bases, with 8 bases lying between them. The CDR3 nucleotides read TGTGCCACCGGGGAGGAAGCTTTCTTT. Its translation is CATGEEAFF. The variable domain in full, completed from reference TRBV2 and TRBJ1-1, reads EPEVTQTPSHQVTQMGQEVILRCVPISNHLYFYWYRQILGQKVEFLVSFYNNEISEKSEIFDDQFSVERPDGSNFTLKIRSTKLEDSAMYFCATGEEAFFGQGTRLTVV.

The chain recombines TRBV15 with TRBJ1-3, with D unclear. Looked up from germline, CDR1 is LNHNV and CDR2 is YYDKDF (reference sequence). Trimming stripped 8 bases from V and 0 bases from J, with 11 bases between. This CDR3 has 14 residues. The CDR3 region has the DNA TGTGCCACCGGGCCATTTCTCTCTGGAAACACCATATATTTT. Protein sequence: CATGPFLSGNTIYF.

The CDR3 loop reads CASSLSPVDEQFF. CDR3 bases: TGTGCCAGCAGCCTTTCCCCCGTCGATGAGCAGTTCTTC. J is TRBJ2-1 and V is TRBV11-2; no clear D gene. The V gene lost 5 bases and the J gene lost 8 bases, with 13 bases spanning the gap. Germline assignment: CDR1 SGHAT and CDR2 FQNNGV. The CDR3 loop spans 13 amino acids.

The rearrangement uses TRBV2 and TRBJ1-2, with a weak D call TRBD1 (6 bases). This CDR3 is 13 amino acids long. V was shortened by 6 bases and J by 5 bases, with 13 bases between the two germline ends. CDR1 is SNHLY and CDR2 is FYNNEI in the germline V gene. As DNA, the CDR3 is TGTGCCAGCAGCGCAGGGGATAATTATGGCTACACCTTC. Protein: CASSAGDNYGYTF.

The V and J genes are TRBV13 and TRBJ2-3, with TRBD2 identical over 11 bases. Per the germline V gene, CDR1 is PRHDT and CDR2 is FYEKMQ (reference sequence). The CDR3 extends over 15 amino acids. V trimming: 4 bases; J trimming: 2 bases; junction bases outside the gene matches: 2. CDR3 sequence (DNA): TGTGCCAGCAGCTCTAGCGGGGGGACCACAGATACGCAGTATTTT. It codes for CASSSSGGTTDTQYF.

The chain links TRBV7-8 to TRBJ2-3; a possible D gene is TRBD1 (5 bases). Germline V lookup: CDR1 SGHVS, CDR2 FQNEAQ. V dropped 5 bases and J dropped 11 bases, with 14 bases sitting between them. The CDR3 loop spans 12 amino acids. CDR3 amino acids: CASSASLGEQYF. The DNA of the CDR3 is TGTGCCAGCAGCGCAAGCTTAGGGGAGCAGTATTTT.

This chain connects TRBV21-1 to TRBJ1-1. TRBV21-1 is a known pseudogene. The CDR3 has 12 amino acids. The CDR3 nucleotides are TGTGCCAGCAATGGAGGGGACACTGAAGCTTTCTTT. This gives the protein CASNGGDTEAFF.

The chain carries TRBV4-1 and TRBJ1-1; 11 bases fit TRBD1. Germline V gene lookup returns CDR1 MGHRA and CDR2 YSYEKL. The junction had 9 bases not matched to a gene; V was cut back by 2 bases and J by 10 bases. The CDR3 has 15 residues. The chain's CDR3 is CASSQRPGQGGGAFF. In DNA, the CDR3 is TGCGCCAGCAGCCAAAGGCCGGGACAGGGGGGGGGAGCTTTCTTT.

V gene TRBV27 combines with J gene TRBJ2-1; D uncertain. The V gene's germline CDR1 is MNHEY and CDR2 SMNVEV (reference sequence). CDR3 length: 12 amino acids. Trimming removed 5 bases at V and 5 bases at J, with 7 bases between. The CDR3 sequence is CASSHRDNEQFF. The CDR3 nucleotides read TGTGCCAGCAGTCACAGAGACAATGAGCAGTTCTTC.

The chain employs TRBV19 and TRBJ1-1; weak D call: TRBD1 (6 bases). Trimming took off 1 base at V and 0 bases at J, with 15 bases between the two ends. Germline CDR1 is LNHDA and CDR2 is SQIVND (reference sequence). This CDR3 region has 17 residues. The CDR3 is CASSIGGRFHMNTEAFF. CDR3 DNA sequence: TGTGCCAGTAGTATAGGGGGGCGTTTCCACATGAACACTGAAGCTTTCTTT.

This clone was seen once. As DNA, the CDR3 is TGTGCCAGCAGCTCCCTCTCTGGGGCCGAAAGGGACTACGAGCAGTACTTC. Its protein product is CASSSLSGAERDYEQYF. This rearrangement joins TRBV5-6 to TRBJ2-7, with D perhaps TRBD1 (5 bases). Per germline, CDR1 SGHDT and CDR2 YYEEEE. CDR3 length: 17 residues. The ends were cut back, 3 bases at V and 3 bases at J, with 22 bases in the middle. Based on the CDR3 plus reference TRBV5-6 and TRBJ2-7, the full variable domain is DAGVTQSPTHLIKTRGQQVTLRCSPKSGHDTVSWYQQALGQGPQFIFQYYEEEERQRGNFPDRFSGHQFPNYSSELNVNALLLGDSALYLCASSSLSGAERDYEQYFGPGTRLTVT.

The CDR3 protein is CASSKRLAGGLPSSYEQYF. For the CDR3, the DNA is TGTGCCAGCAGCAAGAGGCTAGCGGGGGGCCTACCGAGCTCCTACGAGCAGTACTTC. The chain has TRBV2 and TRBJ2-7; 11 bases line up with TRBD2. CDR3 length equals 19 residues. The J segment lost 0 bases and the V segment lost 6 bases, leaving 16 bases of the junction unmatched. CDR1 and CDR2 from the germline V gene are SNHLY and FYNNEI.

This chain joins TRBV5-5 and TRBJ1-2; D uncertain. Trimming left V 4 bases short and J 2 bases short, with 12 bases between. The CDR3 has 14 amino acids. The germline V gene encodes CDR1 SGHKS and CDR2 YYEKEE (reference sequence). CDR3 protein: CASSLPDSNYGYTF. The DNA of the CDR3 is TGTGCCAGCAGCCTACCGGACTCCAACTATGGCTACACCTTC.

The rearrangement links TRBV19 to TRBJ1-1; TRBD1 is a possible D gene (5 bases). V lost 5 bases and J 1 base, leaving 11 bases between the germline ends. This CDR3 is built from 14 residues. CDR1 is LNHDA and CDR2 is SQIVND in the germline V gene (reference sequence). CDR3 nucleotides: TGTGCCAGTAGTTGGGGGGAGGGGAACACTGAAGCTTTCTTT. It yields the protein CASSWGEGNTEAFF.

This chain uses TRBV7-6 with TRBJ1-1; no firm D call. CDR1 is SGHVS and CDR2 is FNYEAQ in the germline V gene. With 1 base removed from V and 1 base from J, the gap between germline ends came to 4 bases. The length of the CDR3 is 13 residues. This CDR3 is CASSLDRNTEAFF. The CDR3 region has the DNA TGTGCCAGCAGCTTAGATCGGAACACTGAAGCTTTCTTT. The full variable domain, with the rest looked up from reference TRBV7-6 and TRBJ1-1, is GAGVSQSPRYKVTKRGQDVALRCDPISGHVSLYWYRQALGQGPEFLTYFNYEAQQDKSGLPNDRFSAERPEGSISTLTIQRTEQRDSAMYRCASSLDRNTEAFFGQGTRLTVV.

This clone was seen a handful of times. V gene TRBV29-1 combines with J gene TRBJ2-5; D ambiguous. V dropped 7 bases and J dropped 2 bases, with 8 bases sitting between them. Germline V gene lookup returns CDR1 SQVTM and CDR2 ANQGSEA. The CDR3 covers 11 residues. DNA of the CDR3: TGCAGCGGCTTGGAGCAAGAGACCCAGTACTTC. Amino acid sequence: CSGLEQETQYF.

This rearrangement joins TRBV13 to TRBJ2-3, with 13 nucleotides matching TRBD2. Germline trimming cut 5 bases from V and 5 bases from J; bases unmatched to any gene: 25. The CDR3 loop spans 22 amino acids. Germline CDR1 reads PRHDT; CDR2 reads FYEKMQ (reference sequence). CDR3 sequence reads: CASSPHGTSGVSAWVQGDTQYF. In DNA form, the CDR3 reads TGTGCCAGCAGCCCCCACGGGACTAGCGGGGTATCTGCTTGGGTTCAAGGAGATACGCAGTATTTT.

Ten or more counts support this clone. V gene TRBV6-1 combines with J gene TRBJ2-1, with 10 bases lining up with TRBD2. The CDR3 covers 16 residues. Germline V gene sequence: CDR1 MNHNS, CDR2 SASEGT. The V and J ends lost 2 bases and 3 bases, in that order; junction bases with no gene match: 4. The CDR3 region is CASSESSGGIYNEQFF. For the CDR3, the DNA is TGTGCCAGCAGTGAAAGTAGCGGGGGGATCTACAATGAGCAGTTCTTC.

This chain links TRBV5-6 with TRBJ1-5; 7 positions match TRBD1. V shed 3 bases, J shed 0 bases, and the junction held 6 bases outside the gene matches. CDR3 length: 16 residues. Germline-derived CDR1 and CDR2 are SGHDT and YYEEEE. Written as DNA, the CDR3 is TGTGCCAGCAGCTATGGGACAGATTATAGCAATCAGCCCCAGCATTTT. As protein: CASSYGTDYSNQPQHF.

This sequence joins TRBV2 and TRBJ2-2, with TRBD1 identical over 9 bases. CDR1 is SNHLY and CDR2 is FYNNEI in the germline V gene. There are 15 residues in the CDR3. The junction had 5 bases not matched to a gene; V was cut back by 6 bases and J by 3 bases. This CDR3 reads CASSGQGPDTGELFF. In DNA, the CDR3 is TGTGCCAGCAGCGGACAGGGGCCGGACACCGGGGAGCTGTTTTTT.

V usage is TRBV7-9 and J usage is TRBJ2-1, with 7 bases fitting TRBD1. Germline CDR1 reads SEHNR; CDR2 reads FQNEAQ (reference sequence). V gave up 1 base and J gave up 9 bases; unmatched junction bases: 6. CDR3 length equals 14 residues. CDR3 protein: CASSLGEGGLEQFF. The CDR3 nucleotides are TGTGCCAGCAGCTTAGGCGAAGGGGGCCTTGAGCAGTTCTTC.

V gene TRBV2 combines with J gene TRBJ1-2; D remains ambiguous. The CDR3 contains 16 residues. The V end was cut by 7 bases, the J end by 3 bases, with 21 bases between. CDR1 SNHLY and CDR2 FYNNEI come from the germline V gene. The chain's CDR3 is CASTRAGPHPDYGYTF. In DNA, the CDR3 is TGTGCCAGCACCCGGGCGGGCCCCCATCCCGACTATGGCTACACCTTC.

A single count supports this clone. The chain links TRBV13 to TRBJ1-1, with TRBD1 identical over 7 bases. The CDR3 length is 14 residues. With 7 bases clipped from V and 5 bases from J, the junction kept 10 bases outside the gene matches. CDR1 is PRHDT and CDR2 is FYEKMQ in the germline V gene (reference sequence). The CDR3 is CASNNRGAGTEAFF. CDR3 DNA: TGTGCCAGCAATAACAGGGGCGCGGGGACTGAAGCTTTCTTT.

In its sample, this clone was seen a few times. The genes are TRBV27 and TRBJ1-5; 9 bases agree with TRBD1. From germline, CDR1 is MNHEY and CDR2 SMNVEV (reference sequence). With V trimmed by 4 bases and J by 7 bases, 5 bases remained unmatched. This CDR3 comprises 14 residues. The CDR3 is CASSSGTGRQPQHF. The DNA for the CDR3 is TGTGCCAGCAGTTCAGGGACAGGGCGGCAGCCCCAGCATTTT.

This chain connects TRBV9 to TRBJ1-4, with no clear D. The CDR3 covers 14 residues. The germline V gene has CDR1 SGDLS and CDR2 YYNGEE. V was clipped by 3 bases and J by 4 bases, with 10 bases between them. The DNA of the CDR3 is TGTGCCAGCAGCGCCGAGCCCCTTAATGAAAAACTGTTTTTT. It translates to CASSAEPLNEKLFF. Together with reference TRBV9 and TRBJ1-4, the CDR3 gives the full variable domain: DSGVTQTPKHLITATGQRVTLRCSPRSGDLSVYWYQQSLDQGLQFLIQYYNGEERAKGNILERFSAQQFPDLHSELNLSSLELGDSALYFCASSAEPLNEKLFFGSGTQLSVL.